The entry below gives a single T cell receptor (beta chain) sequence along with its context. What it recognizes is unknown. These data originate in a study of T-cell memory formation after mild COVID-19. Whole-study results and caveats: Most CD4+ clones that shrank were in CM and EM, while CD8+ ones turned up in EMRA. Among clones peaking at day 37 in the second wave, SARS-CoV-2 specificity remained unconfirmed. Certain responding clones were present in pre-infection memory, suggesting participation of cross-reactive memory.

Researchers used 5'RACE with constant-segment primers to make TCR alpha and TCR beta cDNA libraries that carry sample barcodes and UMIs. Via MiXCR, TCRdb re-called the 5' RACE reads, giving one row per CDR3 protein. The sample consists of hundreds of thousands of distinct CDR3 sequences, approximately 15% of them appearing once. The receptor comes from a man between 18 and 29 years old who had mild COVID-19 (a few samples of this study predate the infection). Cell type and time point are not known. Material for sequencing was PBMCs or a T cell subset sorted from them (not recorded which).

In nucleotides, the CDR3 is TGTGCCAGCAGTGGGCTAACTAGCACAGATACGCAGTATTTT. Its translation is CASSGLTSTDTQYF. The V and J genes are TRBV12-3 or TRBV12-4 and TRBJ2-3; D call uncertain. V gave up 5 bases and J gave up 0 bases, with 9 bases separating them. The CDR3 covers 14 residues.